This TCR beta chain was recovered during a study of cytomegalovirus exposure and HLA in healthy donors. Study in general: The platform used for the 120 validation repertoires matched that of the 666 first-cohort repertoires, a later analysis reported. Overall study results and limits: The study recorded 150 to 200 TCR beta chains that were cytomegalovirus-associated. The tendency of first-cohort TCR clusters to co-occur in the approximately 110 validation repertoires was the finding of a later analysis.

Regarding this clone: Its antigen is not known.

Germline assignment: CDR1 MNHEY and CDR2 SVGAGI. This CDR3 is 16 amino acids long. Trimming shortened V by 4 bases and J by 2 bases, and 17 bases separated the two germline ends. Assay used: immunoSEQ multiplex PCR; TCRdb lists only in-frame clones, some missing. The repertoire holds more than 55,000 clones, with roughly nine tenths as singletons. The V and J genes are TRBV6-5 and TRBJ1-2; D is unclear. The sample was PBMCs. This TCR came from a woman between 18 and 29 years old in good health and CMV-seronegative. The CDR3 reads CASSSQSQKRNYGYTF. CDR3 nucleotides: TGTGCCAGCAGTTCTCAGTCGCAGAAACGAAACTATGGCTACACCTTC.